This entry lists 2 T cell receptor beta chains sequenced from one sample in a study of T cell repertoires in cytomegalovirus infection. Each CDR3 protein is one row after TCRdb ran MiXCR on the reads. The table lists 350,000 to 550,000 distinct CDR3 sequences, 25% to 40% of them singletons, with around 13% in the top ten. The sequenced sample consisted of PBMCs. The source is a human donor in good health (CMV status not recorded). Some clones in this sample may be carry-over from other donors' samples.

The chain employs TRBV12-3 or TRBV12-4 and TRBJ2-3, with TRBD1 identical over 10 bases. V gave up 7 bases and J gave up 4 bases; unmatched junction bases: 11. The CDR3 has 16 residues. CDR3 sequence (DNA): TGTGCCAGCACCACAACGACAGGGGGCTTCGCAGATACGCAGTATTTT. As protein: CASTTTTGGFADTQYF.

The CDR3 coding sequence is TGTGCCAGCAGCGCCGGACTAGCAATCTACGAGCAGTACTTC. Translated, it gives CASSAGLAIYEQYF. V and J are TRBV7-9 and TRBJ2-7; TRBD2 agrees at 8 bases. Germline CDR1 reads SEHNR; CDR2 reads FQNEAQ (reference sequence). The CDR3 is made up of 14 amino acids. V gave up 5 bases and J gave up 3 bases; unmatched junction bases: 6.